This TCR beta chain was sequenced for a study of blood T cell repertoires in COVID-19 (dated by TCRdb to about 2020). Regarding the complete study: Samples from collaborators originated in the United States, Italy and Spain and spanned both the acute and convalescent phases of COVID-19. The prospective study material was composed of cDNA or gDNA derived from T cells, B-cell-depleted T cells, or PBMCs. The dataset comprised deeply sampled blood TCRbeta repertoires from subjects exposed to, actively infected with, or recovered from COVID-19. The repertoires were released in a freely available public database meant as a resource for research on the immune response to SARS-CoV-2. Samples came from the ongoing ImmuneRACE study (first 160 participants) plus 1,254 subjects from 6 global collaborators. A de-identified subject ID, COVID-19 status, age in years and sex were almost always included in the sample metadata. Where available, HLA class I and class II types were taken from metadata supplied by the sample provider and were not determined by assay-based typing.

A second Seattle source provided samples from volunteer blood donors who had recovered from COVID-19. Each collaborating institution followed its own protocols to collect whole blood in K2EDTA tubes. For TCRbeta analysis, collaborators shipped samples in one of three forms: frozen whole blood, isolated PBMCs, or DNA extracted from either of those sample types. A word on this clone: What antigen it recognizes has not been identified. No quality values exist for individual bases; no much larger clone is one base distant.

The paper's findings and limits, for the study overall: The amount of clinical and demographic metadata varied by source and participant and was provided uncurated.

V gives up 5 bases and J gives up 5 bases, and the segment between their germline ends measures 8 bases. The cysteine opens and the phenylalanine closes a CDR3 of 12 amino acids. The sequence is cut down to CDR3 DNA, 36 bases in frame from base 1. Sequences MNHEY (CDR1) and SVGEGT (CDR2) are obtained from the germline V gene. TCRbeta CDR3 regions were amplified from genomic DNA using the immunoSEQ Assay, a bias-controlled multiplex PCR. For the original study's pipeline: The number of nucleated cells in each sample was estimated from the amplification of reference gene primers within the assay. To quantify the absolute abundance of each unique TCRbeta CDR3 rearrangement, sequence reads were collapsed and filtered. For each sample, productive Simpson clonality was calculated as the square root of Simpson's diversity index over productive rearrangements. The table was pulled from immuneACCESS by TCRdb, which kept in-frame rearrangements only. Such tables lose some clones; where checked, under half of the loss comes from unresolved V genes, and the rest has no known cause. That table gives V, J and clone size, and the DNA gave D and trimming. Here the sample has about 260,000 clones; roughly 85% occur a single time. Under 5.5% of the sample goes to the ten largest clones.

The sequenced material came from peripheral blood. This receptor was taken from a man aged 55-75 years who had recovered from COVID-19. The chain is encoded by TRBV6-2 or TRBV6-3 joined to TRBJ2-3, with a tentative D gene TRBD1 over 6 matching bases. In nucleotide form, the sequence is TGTGCCAGCAGTCGGACAGTAGATACGCAGTATTTT. The encoded protein is CASSRTVDTQYF.